This record looks at one TCR beta chain sequence and its context. The antigen remains unidentified. This record belongs to a study of T cell repertoires in cytomegalovirus infection. Study-wide context: Indications came from public TCR beta signatures; they pointed to CMV infection and to a matching HLA type.

TCRdb re-called the reads through MiXCR, storing one row per CDR3 protein. The sample includes 250,000 to 300,000 distinct CDR3 sequences, roughly a fifth of them seen just once. The CDR3 has 14 amino acids. Germline CDR1 is MNHEY and CDR2 is SVGEGT. Trimming took off 8 bases at V and 8 bases at J, with 20 bases between the two ends. This material consisted of cultured PBMCs, taken from culture after CMV antigen stimulation. This receptor was taken from a human donor in good health (CMV status not recorded). Some clones in this sample may be carry-over from other donors' samples. The chain links TRBV6-2 or TRBV6-3 to TRBJ2-3; maybe TRBD2 (6 bases). CDR3 nucleotide sequence: TGTGCCAGCCTTACGTCCCGGGACTTTGCTACGCAGTATTTT. It yields the protein CASLTSRDFATQYF.